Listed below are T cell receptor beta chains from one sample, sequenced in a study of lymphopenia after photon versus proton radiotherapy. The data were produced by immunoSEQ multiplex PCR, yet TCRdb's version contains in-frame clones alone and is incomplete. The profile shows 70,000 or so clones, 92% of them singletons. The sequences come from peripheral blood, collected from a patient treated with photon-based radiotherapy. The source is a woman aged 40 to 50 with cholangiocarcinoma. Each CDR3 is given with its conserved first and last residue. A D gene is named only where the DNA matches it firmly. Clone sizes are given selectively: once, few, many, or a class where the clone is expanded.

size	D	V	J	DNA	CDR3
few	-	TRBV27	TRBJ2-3	TGTGCCAGCAGTTTATCGGGTTACCCAGATACGCAGTATTTT	CASSLSGYPDTQYF
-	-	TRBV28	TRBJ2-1	TGTGCCAGCAGTTCCCGGACTCGTGGAGGGGAGCAGTTCTTC	CASSSRTRGGEQFF
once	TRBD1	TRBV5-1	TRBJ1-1	TGCGCCAGCAGCCAGGACAGGTCCCTTGAAGCTTTCTTT	CASSQDRSLEAFF
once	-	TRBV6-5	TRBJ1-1	TGTGCCAGCAGTTACTCCGTTTTGAACACTGAAGCTTTCTTT	CASSYSVLNTEAFF
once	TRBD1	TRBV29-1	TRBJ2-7	TGCAGCGTAGGACAGGTGAACGAGCAGTACTTC	CSVGQVNEQYF
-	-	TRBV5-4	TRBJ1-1	TGTGCCAGCAGCCAAAATGGGGGATTTAGAAGGAACACTGAAGCTTTCTTT	CASSQNGGFRRNTEAFF
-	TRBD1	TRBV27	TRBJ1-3	TGTGCCAGCAGTTCGAGACAGGGATCTGGAAACACCATATATTTT	CASSSRQGSGNTIYF
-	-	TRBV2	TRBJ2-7	TGTGCCAGCAGGACCCTTTCGGACAGCAACTACGAGCAGTACTTC	CASRTLSDSNYEQYF
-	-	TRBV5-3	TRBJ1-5	TGTGCCAGAAGCTTGGATCGGCGGGACTCAGGGAACCAGCCCCAGCATTTT	CARSLDRRDSGNQPQHF
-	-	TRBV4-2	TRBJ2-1	TGTGCCAGCAGCCATTCGGACTACAATGAGCAGTTCTTC	CASSHSDYNEQFF
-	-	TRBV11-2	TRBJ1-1	TGTGCCAGCAGCTTAGTCGTTGGGGGGGAGACTGAAGCTTTCTTT	CASSLVVGGETEAFF
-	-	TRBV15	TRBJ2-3	TGTGCCACCAGCAGAGACGGGACTCGATCCACAGATACGCAGTATTTT	CATSRDGTRSTDTQYF
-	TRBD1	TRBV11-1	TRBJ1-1	TGTGCCAGCAGCCGGGGGACAGACATGAACACTGAAGCTTTCTTT	CASSRGTDMNTEAFF
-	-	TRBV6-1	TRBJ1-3	TGTGCCAGCAGTGAAGCCCCCCCAGGGCTCGGAAACACCATATATTTT	CASSEAPPGLGNTIYF